A single sample is the source of the 6 T cell receptor beta chains below, sequenced in a study of blood T cell repertoires in COVID-19. The data were produced by immunoSEQ multiplex PCR, yet TCRdb's version contains in-frame clones alone and is incomplete. Of 150,000 to 200,000 clones listed, roughly four fifths were seen once; the top ten hold more than 10%. Sequencing was performed on peripheral blood. Source of these receptors: a woman older than 75 with COVID-19, enrolled during active disease.

The V call is TRBV6-1, the J call TRBJ2-5; 10 bases line up with TRBD2. The CDR3 runs 16 residues. Germline CDR1 is MNHNS and CDR2 is SASEGT. The ends lost 4 bases at V and 4 bases at J; junction bases unmatched: 9. The CDR3 spells CASSVDFLAGAETQYF. CDR3 in DNA: TGTGCCAGCAGTGTCGACTTTCTAGCGGGAGCAGAGACCCAGTACTTC.

The chain links TRBV28 to TRBJ2-7; D is perhaps TRBD1 (6 bases). V shed 4 bases and J shed 2 bases, with 6 bases lying between them. The CDR3 runs to 12 residues. Germline lookup yields CDR1 MDHEN and CDR2 SYDVKM. CDR3 loop: CASSSGAYEQYF. Written as DNA, the CDR3 is TGTGCCAGCAGTTCAGGGGCCTACGAGCAGTACTTC.

J is TRBJ1-5 and V is TRBV10-3; 7 nucleotides align to TRBD1. Per germline, CDR1 ENHRY and CDR2 SYGVKD. This CDR3 is 15 amino acids long. V trimming: 3 bases; J trimming: 0 bases; junction bases outside the gene matches: 2. CDR3 loop: CAISEGGYSNQPQHF. The CDR3 DNA reads as TGTGCCATCAGTGAAGGGGGCTATAGCAATCAGCCCCAGCATTTT.

The chain uses TRBV27 and TRBJ2-5; 10 nucleotides line up with TRBD1. J was trimmed by 6 bases and V by 5 bases; bases with no gene match: 6. The CDR3 length is 14 residues. Looked up from germline, CDR1 is MNHEY and CDR2 is SMNVEV (reference sequence). CDR3 residues: CASSKGQGVKTQYF. CDR3 DNA: TGTGCCAGCAGTAAAGGACAGGGGGTAAAGACCCAGTACTTC.

The CDR3 reads CASRFIRVAKNIQYF. Written as DNA, the CDR3 is TGTGCAAGTCGCTTTATCAGGGTGGCCAAAAACATTCAGTACTTC. The chain has TRBV12-2 and TRBJ2-4; the table's TRBD1 call for D was not verified on the DNA. TRBV12-2 is noted as a pseudogene. The CDR3 spans 15 residues.

This clone occurred many times. The chain is built from TRBV13 and TRBJ2-1, with 10 bases fitting TRBD2. With V trimmed by 1 base and J by 10 bases, 7 bases remained unmatched. The germline V gene has CDR1 PRHDT and CDR2 FYEKMQ (reference sequence). This CDR3 is 15 amino acids long. In DNA, the CDR3 is TGTGCCAGCAGCTTAGTGGGGCTAGCGGGAGCGGAGCAGTTCTTC. Protein: CASSLVGLAGAEQFF.